This TCR beta chain comes out of a study of blood T cell repertoires in COVID-19. Overall study: COVID-19 samples collected from the United States, Italy and Spain covered acute and convalescent phases. Sample material is recorded as cDNA or gDNA derived from T cells, B-cell-depleted T cells, or PBMCs.

In its sample, this clone was seen many times. There are 15 residues in the CDR3. Per the germline V gene, CDR1 is SGHRS and CDR2 is YFSETQ. The V gene lost 0 bases and the J gene lost 7 bases, with 17 bases spanning the gap. Assay used: immunoSEQ multiplex PCR; TCRdb lists only in-frame clones, some missing. The table shows about 210,000 clones, with roughly 81% occurring only once. The rearrangement uses TRBV5-1 and TRBJ2-7, with D perhaps matching TRBD2 (6 bases). Sequences were obtained from peripheral blood. The sequence derives from a woman between 50 and 59 years old with active or convalescent COVID-19. DNA of the CDR3: TGCGCCAGCAGCTTGGACTCGGCGGGACCGGGGGAGCAGTACGTC. This encodes CASSLDSAGPGEQYV.